The 18 T cell receptor beta chains presented below share a single source sample, sequenced in a study of blood T cell repertoires in COVID-19. Sequencing was performed with immunoSEQ multiplex PCR; in TCRdb, only in-frame clones are kept and a portion is missing. The table records around 250,000 clones, approximately 83% of them present only once. The specimen sequenced was peripheral blood. The source is a man under 40 who had recovered from COVID-19.

CDR3 residues: CASSTGQNYGYTF. The CDR3 region has the DNA TGTGCCAGCAGTACGGGACAGAACTATGGCTACACCTTC. The chain is built from TRBV6-5 and TRBJ1-2, with 7 bases identical to TRBD1. From germline, CDR1 is MNHEY and CDR2 SVGAGI. J lost 2 bases, V lost 5 bases, and 2 bases had no gene match. This CDR3 contains 13 residues.

The J gene is TRBJ2-7, the V gene TRBV29-1, with D possibly matching TRBD2 (6 bases). V was trimmed by 4 bases and J by 3 bases, leaving 7 bases between them. Germline lookup yields CDR1 SQVTM and CDR2 ANQGSEA. The CDR3 contains 11 residues. CDR3 sequence reads: CSVAEGYEQYF. The DNA for the CDR3 is TGCAGCGTTGCGGAGGGCTACGAGCAGTACTTC.

The chain joins TRBV5-4 to TRBJ2-3; 8 bases agree with TRBD2. Germline V CDR1 and CDR2: SGHNT, YYREEE (reference sequence). The CDR3 contains 14 residues. Trimming took 7 bases from V and 1 from J; bases not matched to a gene: 5. CDR3 residues: CASSGGVGTDTQYF. In nucleotides, the CDR3 is TGTGCCAGCTCCGGGGGGGTTGGCACAGATACGCAGTATTTT.

The CDR3 sequence is CASKPGRGTLSDEQFF. CDR3 nucleotides: TGTGCCAGCAAACCAGGTCGGGGAACCCTTAGCGATGAGCAGTTCTTC. The chain recombines TRBV11-2 with TRBJ2-1; a possible D gene is TRBD2 (5 bases). The germline V and J ends were trimmed by 7 bases and 8 bases, with 24 bases remaining between them. The CDR3 is made up of 16 amino acids. Germline V gives CDR1 SGHAT, CDR2 FQNNGV.

This clone was found many times. The chain carries TRBV19 and TRBJ1-2; 7 bases map to TRBD1. V lost 7 bases, J lost 7 bases, and 12 bases stayed unmatched. This CDR3 spans 14 amino acids. Germline V lookup: CDR1 LNHDA, CDR2 SQIVND (reference sequence). The CDR3 protein is CASTRGQSGSGYTF. Written as DNA, the CDR3 is TGTGCCAGTACCCGGGGACAGTCTGGGAGTGGCTACACCTTC.

This clone was seen a handful of times. The chain carries TRBV2 and TRBJ1-5; D unclear. CDR1 is SNHLY, CDR2 FYNNEI, per germline. CDR3 length: 15 amino acids. V lost 3 bases to trimming and J lost 3 bases, with 12 bases between them. CDR3 sequence: CASSEDVAVNQPQHF. CDR3 nucleotide sequence: TGTGCCAGCAGTGAGGACGTAGCGGTCAATCAGCCCCAGCATTTT. Variable domain in full (rest from reference TRBV2 and TRBJ1-5): EPEVTQTPSHQVTQMGQEVILRCVPISNHLYFYWYRQILGQKVEFLVSFYNNEISEKSEIFDDQFSVERPDGSNFTLKIRSTKLEDSAMYFCASSEDVAVNQPQHFGDGTRLSIL.

The CDR3 loop reads CASSPSRDRVYEQYF. In DNA form, the CDR3 reads TGTGCCAGCAGTCCCTCCCGGGACAGGGTCTACGAGCAGTACTTC. The J gene is TRBJ2-7, the V gene TRBV6-2 or TRBV6-3; 9 nucleotides align to TRBD1. V shed 5 bases and J 3 bases; nucleotides not matched to a gene: 8. Germline V gives CDR1 MNHEY, CDR2 SVGEGT. The CDR3 runs 15 residues.

The rearrangement joins TRBV2 to TRBJ2-1; 7 bases map to TRBD1. Germline CDR1 and CDR2: SNHLY and FYNNEI. The CDR3 totals 13 residues. The ends lost 6 bases at V and 9 bases at J; junction bases unmatched: 8. In DNA form, the CDR3 reads TGTGCCAGCAGAGATAGGGGGCAGGGTGAGCAGTTCTTC. Its protein is CASRDRGQGEQFF. Full variable domain (outside the CDR3, taken from reference TRBV2 and TRBJ2-1): EPEVTQTPSHQVTQMGQEVILRCVPISNHLYFYWYRQILGQKVEFLVSFYNNEISEKSEIFDDQFSVERPDGSNFTLKIRSTKLEDSAMYFCASRDRGQGEQFFGPGTRLTVL.

This chain uses TRBV28 with TRBJ1-2; the D is unclear. V was shortened by 2 bases and J by 4 bases, with 20 bases between the two germline ends. This CDR3 spans 17 amino acids. Germline V gene lookup returns CDR1 MDHEN and CDR2 SYDVKM. Written as DNA, the CDR3 is TGTGCCAGCAGTTTAGCTCTGGCCCAACTCGCGGTCTATGGCTACACCTTC. Translating it yields CASSLALAQLAVYGYTF.

Only a few counts were recorded for this clone. V is TRBV12-3 or TRBV12-4 and J is TRBJ1-1, with D uncertain. V was cut by 6 bases and J by 5 bases, with 7 bases left in between. The CDR3 runs 11 residues. This chain's CDR3 is CASSAGTEAFF. The CDR3 nucleotides are TGTGCCAGCAGCGCGGGGACTGAAGCTTTCTTT.

The chain couples TRBV3-1 (or the pseudogene TRBV3-2) to TRBJ1-2; tentatively, D is TRBD1 (6 bases). V was trimmed by 4 bases and J by 1 base, leaving 7 bases between them. Germline V gene data show CDR1 as LGHDT and CDR2 as YNNKEL (reference sequence). CDR3 length: 13 residues. The CDR3 bases are TGTGCCAGCAGCCCAGGGGTTAACTATGGCTACACCTTC. Translation: CASSPGVNYGYTF.

J is TRBJ2-7 and V is TRBV3-1 (or the pseudogene TRBV3-2); a possible D gene is TRBD1 (6 bases). Trimming removed 5 bases at V and 3 bases at J, with 17 bases between. CDR3 length: 15 residues. Germline loops: CDR1 LGHDT, CDR2 YNNKEL (reference sequence). The DNA for the CDR3 is TGTGCCAGCAGCTTCGGACAGCGCTATAGCTACGAGCAGTACTTC. Translation: CASSFGQRYSYEQYF.

This chain connects TRBV11-2 to TRBJ1-1; the D is unclear. The V gene lost 2 bases and the J gene lost 0 bases, with 7 bases spanning the gap. This CDR3 spans 14 amino acids. Per the germline V gene, CDR1 is SGHAT and CDR2 is FQNNGV. DNA of the CDR3: TGTGCCAGCAGCTTAAATTCGGTGAACACTGAAGCTTTCTTT. Translation gives CASSLNSVNTEAFF.

This clone showed up just a few times. The V and J genes are TRBV10-3 and TRBJ2-7, with TRBD2 identical over 10 bases. Germline V gene sequence: CDR1 ENHRY, CDR2 SYGVKD. J was trimmed by 9 bases and V by 0 bases; bases with no gene match: 5. The CDR3 loop spans 14 amino acids. CDR3: CAISESSGGIGQYV. The CDR3, as DNA: TGTGCCATCAGTGAGTCTAGCGGGGGGATAGGGCAGTACGTC.

V is TRBV10-3 and J is TRBJ2-3; 7 nucleotides match TRBD1. The germline gives CDR1 ENHRY, CDR2 SYGVKD. The V segment lost 3 bases and the J segment 0 bases; nucleotides outside the gene matches: 3. The CDR3 spans 15 residues. This CDR3 is CAISENRGSTDTQYF. CDR3 nucleotides: TGTGCCATCAGTGAAAACAGGGGTAGCACAGATACGCAGTATTTT.

Remarks on this clone: At one end, the junction sequence differs from germline, possibly due to a read error. V and J are TRBV3-1 (or the pseudogene TRBV3-2) and TRBJ1-2; 8 bases line up with TRBD1. Germline V CDR1 and CDR2: LGHDT, YNNKEL (reference sequence). This CDR3 has 14 residues. CDR3 coding DNA: TGTGCCAGCAGCACAACAGGGGGTAGCTATGACTACACCTTC. Encoded protein: CASSTTGGSYDYTF.

V is TRBV27 and J is TRBJ1-5, with a weak D call TRBD1 (5 bases). Germline-derived CDR1 and CDR2 are MNHEY and SMNVEV (reference sequence). This CDR3 comprises 12 residues. V was trimmed by 6 bases and J by 7 bases, leaving 10 bases between them. CDR3 sequence reads: CASSLAGQPQHF. CDR3 coding DNA: TGTGCCAGCAGCCTCGCAGGGCAGCCCCAGCATTTT.

The rearrangement links TRBV7-9 to TRBJ2-5; the D gene is possibly TRBD2 (5 bases). The CDR3 runs 13 residues. V lost 5 bases to trimming and J lost 7 bases, with 14 bases between them. Per the germline V gene, CDR1 is SEHNR and CDR2 is FQNEAQ (reference sequence). The CDR3 loop reads CASSEGPWGTQYF. CDR3 nucleotide sequence: TGTGCCAGCAGCGAGGGCCCATGGGGGACCCAGTACTTC.